A single sample is the source of the 14 T cell receptor beta chains below, sequenced in a study of OX40 agonist ivuxolimab in advanced cancers. The table came from immunoSEQ multiplex PCR; TCRdb's copy has only in-frame clones and leaves some out. The sample lists 70,000 to 80,000 clones, around 84% seen once, with roughly a sixth in the top ten. This specimen was CD4+ or CD8+ T cells sorted from blood, taken in a trial of the OX40 agonist ivuxolimab. The receptors here all came from an adult with an advanced solid tumor such as melanoma, head and neck, liver or kidney cancer.

The rearrangement uses TRBV28 and TRBJ2-2, with a possible D match to TRBD1 (6 bases). CDR3 length: 15 residues. V lost 5 bases to trimming and J lost 4 bases, with 14 bases between them. Germline values: CDR1 MDHEN, CDR2 SYDVKM. The CDR3 protein is CASSQPDSFTGELFF. The CDR3, as DNA: TGTGCCAGCAGTCAACCGGACAGTTTCACCGGGGAGCTGTTTTTT.

This chain connects TRBV4-1 to TRBJ2-1; TRBD2 agrees at 8 bases. The CDR3 runs to 17 residues. The trim removed 3 bases at V and 7 bases at J, leaving 14 bases unmatched. CDR1 is MGHRA and CDR2 is YSYEKL in the germline V gene. Here the CDR3 reads CASSQSGNTGTRNEQFF. Written as DNA, the CDR3 is TGCGCCAGCAGCCAGTCGGGGAACACCGGGACTAGAAATGAGCAGTTCTTC.

V usage is TRBV18 and J usage is TRBJ2-1; the D call may be TRBD1 or TRBD2 (5 bases each). This CDR3 region has 13 residues. From germline, CDR1 is KGHSH and CDR2 LQKENI. The ends were cut back, 0 bases at V and 13 bases at J, with 13 bases in the middle. CDR3 nucleotides: TGTGCCAGCTCACCACCGTCCCGGGACGACCAGTTCTTC. Amino acids: CASSPPSRDDQFF.

The V call is TRBV11-3, the J call TRBJ2-1; a possible D gene is TRBD2 (7 bases). Germline V lookup: CDR1 SGHNT, CDR2 YENEEA. Trimming removed 1 base from V and 7 bases from J, with 11 bases in between. The CDR3 runs to 14 residues. CDR3 coding DNA: TGTGCCAGCAGCTTAGGAGGGGGGGGGAATGAGCAGTTCTTC. It yields the protein CASSLGGGGNEQFF. Combining the CDR3 with reference TRBV11-3 and TRBJ2-1 gives the whole variable domain EAGVVQSPRYKIIEKKQPVAFWCNPISGHNTLYWYLQNLGQGPELLIRYENEEAVDDSQLPKDRFSAERLKGVDSTLKIQPAELGDSAVYLCASSLGGGGNEQFFGPGTRLTVL.

The rearrangement joins TRBV28 to TRBJ2-1; 12 bases fit TRBD2. The J segment lost 9 bases and the V segment lost 4 bases, leaving 4 bases of the junction unmatched. The germline CDR1 and CDR2 sequences are MDHEN and SYDVKM. This CDR3 comprises 14 residues. The CDR3 region has the DNA TGTGCCAGCAGTTCCTTACTAGCGGGAGGTGAGCAGTTCTTC. It codes for CASSSLLAGGEQFF.

As for this clone: One end of the junction fails to match germline, which may point to a read error. The chain couples TRBV10-2 to TRBJ1-1, with D perhaps TRBD1 (5 bases). The CDR3 covers 14 residues. From germline, CDR1 is WSHSY and CDR2 SAAADI. CDR3 sequence (DNA): TGCGCCGGCAGTGAGGGGCGAGGTAACACTGAAGCTTTCTTT. It is translated as CAGSEGRGNTEAFF.

This clone has a single count. The CDR3 sequence: CASSQRAGQPQHF. The CDR3 region has the DNA TGCGCCAGCAGTCAACGGGCGGGTCAGCCCCAGCATTTT. This chain links TRBV23-1 with TRBJ1-5; D not resolved. TRBV23-1 is an ORF, and what it does is uncertain. Trimming cost V 2 bases and J 6 bases, with 8 bases left between them. The CDR3 sequence is 13 residues long.

V gene TRBV2 combines with J gene TRBJ1-2, with TRBD1 as a possible D gene (5 bases). The germline V gene has CDR1 SNHLY and CDR2 FYNNEI. The CDR3 has 13 amino acids. Deletions cut 4 bases from V and 4 bases from J, with 10 bases between. CDR3 in amino acids: CASSAGNGYGYTF. As DNA, the CDR3 is TGTGCCAGCAGTGCAGGGAATGGCTATGGCTACACCTTC.

This clone turned up a few times. Written as DNA, the CDR3 is TGCGCCAGCAGCCTGGATACCGGCGGACTCTATGGCTACACCTTC. Translation: CASSLDTGGLYGYTF. This chain uses TRBV4-1 with TRBJ1-2; D is ambiguous. Germline values: CDR1 MGHRA, CDR2 YSYEKL. Trimming took off 4 bases at V and 4 bases at J, with 16 bases between the two ends. The CDR3 spans 15 residues.

This clone is deemed medium-sized. The chain links TRBV27 to TRBJ2-7; no firm D call. Trimming left V 1 base short and J 2 bases short, with 12 bases between. Germline assignment: CDR1 MNHEY and CDR2 SMNVEV (reference sequence). The CDR3 contains 15 residues. The CDR3 protein is CASSLFSTPPYEQYF. CDR3 DNA sequence: TGTGCCAGCAGTTTATTCAGTACACCTCCCTACGAGCAGTACTTC.

This chain uses TRBV28 with TRBJ2-7; 9 bases map to TRBD1. V trimming: 2 bases; J trimming: 3 bases; junction bases outside the gene matches: 8. The germline gives CDR1 MDHEN, CDR2 SYDVKM. The CDR3 loop spans 16 amino acids. In nucleotides, the CDR3 is TGTGCCAGCAGTTTAATTCCGGGACAGGGAAGCTACGAGCAGTACTTC. Residues: CASSLIPGQGSYEQYF.

The chain uses TRBV5-6 and TRBJ2-2; 7 positions match TRBD1. CDR1 and CDR2 (germline): SGHDT, YYEEEE. V was clipped by 3 bases and J by 3 bases; unmatched bases: 8. The CDR3 runs 16 residues. The CDR3 loop is CASSSRGTAYTGELFF. The CDR3 region has the DNA TGTGCCAGCAGCTCGAGGGGGACAGCGTACACCGGGGAGCTGTTTTTT.

V usage is TRBV5-1 and J usage is TRBJ2-1; D unclear. This CDR3 contains 15 residues. Germline assignment: CDR1 SGHRS and CDR2 YFSETQ. V was clipped by 0 bases and J by 0 bases, with 7 bases between them. CDR3 in amino acids: CASSLGPSSYNEQFF. The DNA for the CDR3 is TGCGCCAGCAGCTTGGGTCCAAGCTCCTACAATGAGCAGTTCTTC.

In the case of this clone: The junction departs from germline at one end; a sequencing error may be responsible. The chain combines TRBV5-1 with TRBJ2-2, with D possibly called TRBD1 or TRBD2 (5 bases each). Germline lookup yields CDR1 SGHRS and CDR2 YFSETQ. This CDR3 has 15 amino acids. The CDR3 bases are TGTGCCAGCAGCCTACCCATGACGGGACCCGGGGAGCTGTTTTTT. It codes for CASSLPMTGPGELFF.